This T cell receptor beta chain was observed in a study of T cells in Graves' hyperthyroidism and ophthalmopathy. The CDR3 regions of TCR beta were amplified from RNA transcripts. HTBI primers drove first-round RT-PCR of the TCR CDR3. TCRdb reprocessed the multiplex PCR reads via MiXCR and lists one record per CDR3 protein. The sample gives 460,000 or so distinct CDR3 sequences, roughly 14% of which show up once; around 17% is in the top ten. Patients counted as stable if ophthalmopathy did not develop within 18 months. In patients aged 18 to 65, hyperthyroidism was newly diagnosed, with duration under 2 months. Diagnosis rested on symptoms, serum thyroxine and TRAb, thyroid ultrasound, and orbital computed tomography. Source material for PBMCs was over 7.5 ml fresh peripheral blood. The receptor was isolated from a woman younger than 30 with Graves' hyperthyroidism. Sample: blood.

In DNA form, the CDR3 reads TGTGCCAGCGCGGACAGGTCTCGGGATTCACCCCTCCACTTT. Encoded protein: CASADRSRDSPLHF. The rearrangement uses TRBV18 and TRBJ1-6; the match to TRBD1 covers 7 bases. The length of the CDR3 is 14 residues. Trimming took 8 bases from V and 8 from J; bases not matched to a gene: 9. The germline gives CDR1 KGHSH, CDR2 LQKENI.